This T cell receptor (beta chain) is from a study of shared clonotypes between healthy human individuals (dated by TCRdb to 2018 to 2020). Describing the broader study: A few men and a couple of women, aged 18 to 49 years, made up the cohort. Libraries were prepared and TCR repertoires were sequenced by different laboratories using diverse techniques, in order to increase sequencing depth and limit assay-specific biases. To estimate repertoire size and how much clonotype sharing occurs between individuals, the study deeply sequenced the blood TCR repertoires of five healthy adults. Each donor's leukapheresis produced roughly between about 0.9 and 9.5 billion PBMCs. For each donor, CD4 naive and CD4 memory were each given three plates, CD8 naive was given two plates, and CD8 memory was given one plate.

What the work shows at the level of the full study, not this receptor alone: Sampling was limited to blood, and TCR repertoires in tissue likely differ from TCR repertoires in blood. The genetic and exposure-history diversity represented was limited by the small number of donors. Estimated clonotype richness was generally larger for naive than for memory subsets. Pairwise subsampling led to the expectation that sequencing depth would affect the degree of clonotype sharing among donors. Rarefaction of sorted-subset datasets indicated incomplete sequencing despite the large sequencing depth. Compared with non-shared clonotypes, clonotypes shared by all four sorted-subset donors had higher generation probabilities. About 4.5% of naive CD4, around 3.6% of naive CD8, 2% to 2.5% of memory CD4, and less than 0.45% of memory CD8 clonotypes were shared across a few donors.

Using the deep immunoSEQ assay, TCR CDR3 regions were amplified from genomic DNA by multiplex PCR. Extracted genomic DNA from each cell subset was distributed evenly across all wells of several immunoSEQ 96-well plates, and each plate was treated as a replicate. For sorted subsets, about 220 ng of genomic DNA, equivalent to around 31,000 T cell genomes, went into each replicate PCR. Purified libraries were quantified with a Qubit 3.0 fluorometer, sized on a Bioanalyzer 2100, and re-quantified with the KAPA Library Quantification kit. Each immunoSEQ 96-well plate was sequenced on its own single-read 150-cycle Illumina NextSeq 550 flow cell. As for the original processing: Because only junctional sequences without quality scores were contained in the immunoSEQ output, filtering matching that applied to full-length reads could not be performed. Sequences were annotated with PyIR, a Python wrapper for IgBLAST v1.9, and V/J genes and CDR3 were assigned using IMGT germline references. Reads were filtered out if the reads had weak V/J assignments (E-value above 1e-6), no CDR3, stop codons, out-of-frame junctions, or ambiguous translated residues. A V3J clonotype was defined by an identical inferred V gene, J gene, and CDR3 amino acid sequence. To compute the percentage overlap between repertoires, the number of shared unique clonotypes was divided by the size of the smaller repertoire. RTK rarefaction, the Chao1 estimator, and Recon v2.1 estimates of unobserved clonotypes were used to assess repertoire richness. OLGA was used to compute generation probabilities for all TCRbeta clonotypes that the gDNA method yielded from a handful of donors. The immuneACCESS repertoire file appears here via TCRdb, limited to in-frame rearrangements. These files lack a portion of the clones; in checked studies, under half of the deficit traces to unresolved V genes, and the cause of the others is not known. The V and J calls and clone size are taken from that table; D and trimming were inferred from the DNA. Recorded for this sample are approximately 2.5 million clones; about 92% of them occurred a single time. Over 0.12% of the sample is held by the ten biggest clonotypes.

V is trimmed back by 6 bases and J by 0 bases, and the junction contains 5 bases that no gene match accounts for. Via the germline V gene (reference sequence), CDR1 is MNHNY and CDR2 SVGAGI. From its cysteine to its phenylalanine, the CDR3 spans 15 amino acids. Only the CDR3 part of the read is kept: 45 bases, read in frame from the first base. The donors were healthy, HIV-negative adults who had no recently reported acute infections or vaccinations. Every donor was a Caucasian adult living in Nashville, Tennessee, USA. CD4+ T cells were enriched by magnetic negative selection; naive cells were then positively selected on CD45RA, and the negative fraction formed the memory subset. Blood was collected by leukapheresis, and PBMCs were isolated by Ficoll-Histopaque density gradient centrifugation and then cryopreserved in liquid nitrogen vapor phase. Analytical flow cytometry was used to check the purity and quantity of every magnetically sorted T cell population. Genomic DNA was isolated from each sorted fraction and quantified by UV absorbance on a Nanodrop 2000c.

As to this clone: Its antigen is not yet known. Base qualities are not recorded, but no much larger clone differs from it by a single base.

Recombination linked TRBV6-6 to TRBJ1-1; 9 middle bases align to TRBD1. Sequencing was done on a sample of naive CD4+ T cells sorted from blood. Per the publication, the cell subset or site label means: CD45RA+ positively selected. The source of this sequence is a man between 18 and 29 years old in good health. Read as DNA, the sequence is TGTGCCAGCAGCTCCGGGACAGGGCTGAACACTGAAGCTTTCTTT. Its protein product is CASSSGTGLNTEAFF.